The source of this TCR beta chain is a study of long-term antiretroviral therapy in people with HIV. Study as a whole: The 2015 immediate-ART recommendation came about a decade after the earliest samples. Whole-study results and caveats: Information pertaining to ART adherence, viral resistance or therapeutic modifications was not obtained. Dominant in the repertoire at all time points were clones expanded before ART.

Concerning this clone: Its antigen is still unknown.

Survey level was the resolution at which the v3.0 immunoSEQ assay ran. This table comes from immunoSEQ multiplex PCR, and its TCRdb copy is limited to in-frame clones, with some not included. The table shows 25,000 to 35,000 clones, with roughly 84% occurring only once. Going into DNA extraction, samples held about 1-11 million cryopreserved PBMC. The CDR3 length is 15 residues. V shed 5 bases, J shed 7 bases, and the junction held 8 bases outside the gene matches. CDR1 is SGHTA, CDR2 FQGTGA, per germline. The sequenced sample was unsorted PBMCs, obtained 2 years after starting antiretroviral therapy. This receptor was identified in a man between 50 and 59 years old with HIV. The chain has TRBV7-3 and TRBJ2-2; 9 bases fit TRBD1. Here the CDR3 DNA reads TGTGCCAGCAGCCCAAGGGGACAGGGTAGCGGGGAGCTGTTTTTT. Protein product: CASSPRGQGSGELFF. Variable domain in full (rest from reference TRBV7-3 and TRBJ2-2): GAGVSQTPSNKVTEKGKYVELRCDPISGHTALYWYRQSLGQGPEFLIYFQGTGAADDSGLPNDRFFAVRPEGSVSTLKIQRTERGDSAVYLCASSPRGQGSGELFFGEGSRLTVL.